This entry lists 30 T cell receptor beta chains sequenced from one sample in a study of T cells in women clearing cervical HPV infection. Assay: immunoSEQ multiplex PCR; the TCRdb copy retains only in-frame clones and omits some. The sample data list around 25,000 clones. Sequenced sample: blood buffy coat. All receptors derive from a woman aged 18 to 75 with a cervical HPV16 infection that either progressed to CIN3+ or cleared (not recorded which).

A note on this clone: The read stops 3 residues short of the end of the CDR3; the missing end is completed from the germline J gene. This rearrangement joins TRBV18 to TRBJ1-2, with 7 bases aligning to TRBD1. This CDR3 contains 14 residues. Germline values: CDR1 KGHSH, CDR2 LQKENI. The CDR3: CASSPRIGTDTYTF. CDR3 DNA, as far as it was read: TGTGCCAGCTCACCGCGGATTGGGACAGATACC.

Details on this clone: The read is 3 residues too short to cover the CDR3 end, so that end is filled in from the germline J gene. V usage is TRBV5-1 and J usage is TRBJ2-5, with 7 bases identical to TRBD1. Germline CDR1 and CDR2: SGHRS and YFSETQ. This CDR3 is 16 amino acids long. The sequenced CDR3 bases are TGCGCCAGCAGCTTGGTGGGGGACAGTAGCACAGATACC. Its translation: CASSLVGDSSTDT. The whole CDR3 sequence is CASSLVGDSSTDTQYF.

For this clone: The read terminates 3 residues ahead of where the CDR3 ends, so the germline J gene completes it. The chain couples TRBV20-1 to TRBJ2-3; 12 bases align to TRBD2. Looked up from germline, CDR1 is DFQATT and CDR2 is SNEGSKA (reference sequence). V lost 3 bases and J lost 5; bases outside the gene matches: 12. This CDR3 is 17 amino acids long. The CDR3 sequence: CSASAVLWTSGIDTQYF. CDR3 DNA, as far as it was read: TGCAGTGCTAGCGCCGTCTTATGGACTAGCGGGATAGATACG.

Note on this clone: The CDR3 end falls 3 residues outside the read, so it is completed with the germline J gene. The chain joins TRBV5-6 to TRBJ2-1, with 10 bases aligning to TRBD1. CDR3 length: 14 residues. J was trimmed by 8 bases and V by 4 bases; bases with no gene match: 6. CDR1 SGHDT and CDR2 YYEEEE come from the germline V gene. The CDR3 DNA, read in part, is TGTGCCAGCAGCAGCCGGGACAGGGGACATGAG. This gives the protein CASSSRDRGHE. The CDR3 in its entirety is CASSSRDRGHEQFF.

Turning to this clone: The CDR3 is cut off 3 residues early in the read; its end comes from the germline J gene. V usage is TRBV30 and J usage is TRBJ2-7, with 11 bases identical to TRBD2. Germline V lookup: CDR1 GTSNPN, CDR2 SVGIG (reference sequence). There are 14 residues in the CDR3. Trimming removed 2 bases from V and 6 bases from J; junction bases left unmatched: 6. This CDR3 is CAWSYELAGVEQYF. The CDR3 DNA, read in part, is TGTGCCTGGAGTTACGAACTAGCGGGAGTCGAG.

Concerning this clone: The observed sequence ends 3 residues before the CDR3 terminus, with the missing tail filled in from the germline J gene. The chain uses TRBV2 and TRBJ2-1; a weak D match, TRBD2 (6 bases). The CDR3 has 16 amino acids. V shed 0 bases and J shed 7 bases, with 16 bases lying between them. The germline CDR1 and CDR2 sequences are SNHLY and FYNNEI. CDR3 sequence: CASSEARRGWENEQFF. CDR3 DNA (partial): TGTGCCAGCAGTGAAGCGCGGCGGGGATGGGAGAATGAG. Using reference TRBV2 and TRBJ2-1 for the parts outside the CDR3, the full variable domain is EPEVTQTPSHQVTQMGQEVILRCVPISNHLYFYWYRQILGQKVEFLVSFYNNEISEKSEIFDDQFSVERPDGSNFTLKIRSTKLEDSAMYFCASSEARRGWENEQFFGPGTRLTVL.

Concerning this clone itself: With the read ending 3 residues before the CDR3 end, the germline J gene is used to fill in that end. The chain employs TRBV12-3 or TRBV12-4 and TRBJ2-7; 7 bases match TRBD1. CDR3 length equals 14 residues. J gave up 5 bases and V 1 base, and 5 bases lay outside the gene matches. The CDR3 DNA, read in part, is TGTGCCAGCAGTTTAGGACAGGGTCTCGACGAG. Encoded protein: CASSLGQGLDE. The complete CDR3 protein is CASSLGQGLDEQYF.

Regarding this clone: The read is 3 residues too short to cover the CDR3 end, so that end is filled in from the germline J gene. The chain uses TRBV7-9 and TRBJ2-5, with 8 bases lining up with TRBD1. Trimming cost V 1 base and J 6 bases; bases outside gene matches: 7. CDR1 and CDR2 from the germline V gene are SEHNR and FQNEAQ (reference sequence). This CDR3 contains 15 residues. CDR3 sequence: CASSLGTGWMKTQYF. The sequenced CDR3 bases are TGTGCCAGCAGCTTAGGGACAGGGTGGATGAAGACC.

Note on this clone: The observed sequence ends 3 residues before the CDR3 terminus, with the missing tail filled in from the germline J gene. The chain is built from TRBV4-1 and TRBJ2-7; D uncertain. This CDR3 has 14 amino acids. Germline V gene data show CDR1 as MGHRA and CDR2 as YSYEKL. V was clipped by 1 base and J by 2 bases, with 9 bases between them. The DNA read from the CDR3 is TGCGCCAGCAGCCAAGTTGCAGAGACCTACGAG. Amino acids: CASSQVAETYE. The complete CDR3 protein is CASSQVAETYEQYF.

With regard to this clone: The CDR3 end lies 3 residues beyond the end of the read and is filled in from the germline J gene. This sequence joins TRBV7-9 and TRBJ2-4; possibly TRBD2 for D (7 bases). From germline, CDR1 is SEHNR and CDR2 FQNEAQ (reference sequence). The CDR3 consists of 15 residues. The CDR3 DNA, read in part, is TGTGCCAGCAGCTTGCCCGGGGGGCATAACTATGGT. Its protein is CASSLPGGHNYG. The whole CDR3 region reads CASSLPGGHNYGQYF. Using reference TRBV7-9 and TRBJ2-4 for the parts outside the CDR3, the full variable domain is DTGVSQNPRHKITKRGQNVTFRCDPISEHNRLYWYRQTLGQGPEFLTYFQNEAQLEKSRLLSDRFSAERPKGSFSTLEIQRTEQGDSAMYLCASSLPGGHNYGQYFGAGTRLSVL.

Concerning this clone itself: The CDR3 extends 3 residues past the end of the read, so its final part is completed from the germline J gene. This chain connects TRBV7-3 to TRBJ1-1; 8 nucleotides align to TRBD1. The V gene end was trimmed by 2 bases and the J gene end by 1 base; junction bases not matched to a gene: 3. Germline assignment: CDR1 SGHTA and CDR2 FQGTGA. This CDR3 is built from 15 residues. The CDR3 DNA, read in part, is TGTGCCAGCAGCTTATCCCAGGGGGCGAACACTGAA. It specifies CASSLSQGANTE. The CDR3 in its entirety is CASSLSQGANTEAFF.

As for this clone: The CDR3 end lies 3 residues beyond the end of the read and is filled in from the germline J gene. The V call is TRBV19, the J call TRBJ1-6; possibly TRBD1 for D (5 bases). The V gene's germline CDR1 is LNHDA and CDR2 SQIVND (reference sequence). The CDR3 has 18 residues. The V gene lost 3 bases and the J gene lost 4 bases, with 19 bases spanning the gap. CDR3 bases read: TGTGCCAGTAGTATGGGGGACGGGGGAAGATTGTATAATTCACCC. Protein sequence: CASSMGDGGRLYNSP. The CDR3 in its entirety is CASSMGDGGRLYNSPLHF.

Worth noting for this clone: From the germline J gene comes the end of the CDR3, since the read stops 3 residues before it. The V and J genes are TRBV19 and TRBJ1-2; D not resolved. The germline V gene encodes CDR1 LNHDA and CDR2 SQIVND (reference sequence). This CDR3 contains 14 residues. This chain's CDR3 is CASQIATTNNDYTF. Incomplete CDR3 DNA: TGTGCCAGTCAAATAGCAACGACGAACAATGAC.

Notes on this clone: The read stops 3 residues short of the end of the CDR3; the missing end is completed from the germline J gene. V and J are TRBV10-3 and TRBJ1-6, with D tentatively TRBD1 (6 bases). With 9 bases removed from V and 5 bases from J, the gap between germline ends came to 14 bases. Germline V gene data show CDR1 as ENHRY and CDR2 as SYGVKD. CDR3 length equals 14 residues. The DNA read from the CDR3 is TGTGCCATGGGGGCCGGTGGAGATAATTCACCC. This encodes CAMGAGGDNSP. The CDR3 as a whole reads CAMGAGGDNSPLHF.

Worth noting for this clone: The CDR3 end lies 3 residues beyond the end of the read and is filled in from the germline J gene. The rearrangement links TRBV20-1 to TRBJ1-5, with 7 bases that match TRBD1. Germline V gives CDR1 DFQATT, CDR2 SNEGSKA (reference sequence). The CDR3 consists of 15 residues. The trim removed 6 bases at V and 2 bases at J, leaving 10 bases unmatched. CDR3 DNA, as far as it was read: TGCAGTGCAGTAAAGACAGGGCAGCGCAATCAGCCC. It is translated as CSAVKTGQRNQP. In full, the CDR3 is CSAVKTGQRNQPQHF.

Notes on this clone: The missing CDR3 end, 3 residues past where the read stops, is filled in from the germline J gene. V gene TRBV11-2 combines with J gene TRBJ1-6; TRBD1 aligns across 7 bases. Losses at the gene ends were 6 bases for V and 2 bases for J; bases not matched to a gene: 4. CDR3 length: 15 residues. In germline, CDR1 is SGHAT, CDR2 FQNNGV. The CDR3 loop reads CASRGTAPYNSPLHF. Incomplete CDR3 DNA: TGTGCCAGCAGGGGGACAGCTCCCTATAATTCACCC.

Worth noting for this clone: Read data end 3 residues before the CDR3 end; the end is taken from the germline J gene. The chain carries TRBV19 and TRBJ1-2, with 7 bases fitting TRBD1. The length of the CDR3 is 13 residues. Germline V lookup: CDR1 LNHDA, CDR2 SQIVND (reference sequence). CDR3 in amino acids: CASRKQGTYDYTF. The covered CDR3 bases are TGTGCCAGTAGGAAACAGGGGACCTACGAC.

Points on this clone: The missing CDR3 end, 3 residues past where the read stops, is filled in from the germline J gene. V usage is TRBV7-2 and J usage is TRBJ2-3; D may be TRBD2 (5 bases). CDR1 and CDR2 (germline): SGHTA, FQGNSA. This CDR3 is built from 15 residues. CDR3 region: CASSLALGSQETQYF. The covered CDR3 bases are TGTGCCAGCAGCTTAGCACTAGGCTCGCAAGAGACG.

Concerning this clone itself: The read finishes 3 residues shy of the CDR3 end, and the germline J gene is used to complete it. The rearrangement joins TRBV20-1 to TRBJ1-6; D call uncertain. The germline V gene encodes CDR1 DFQATT and CDR2 SNEGSKA (reference sequence). Trimming removed 0 bases from V and 7 bases from J, with 10 bases in between. The CDR3 length is 14 residues. The CDR3 loop is CSARDVDGNSPLHF. The CDR3 bases that were read are TGCAGTGCTAGAGATGTCGACGGGAATTCACCC.

Worth noting for this clone: The read is 3 residues too short to cover the CDR3 end, so that end is filled in from the germline J gene. The chain links TRBV3-1 (or the pseudogene TRBV3-2) to TRBJ2-7; D gene ambiguous. V gave up 0 bases and J gave up 3 bases, with 9 bases separating them. CDR1 LGHDT and CDR2 YNNKEL come from the germline V gene (reference sequence). CDR3 size: 14 residues. The CDR3 sequence: CASSQDGGNYEQYF. The CDR3 bases that were read are TGTGCCAGCAGCCAAGACGGTGGTAACTACGAG.

A word on this clone: Read sequence stops 3 residues before the CDR3 end, and the germline J gene provides the missing end. The V and J genes are TRBV30 and TRBJ2-7; D remains unclear. The CDR3 is 11 residues long. V lost 1 base, J lost 3 bases, and 4 bases lay in between. Germline-derived CDR1 and CDR2 are GTSNPN and SVGIG (reference sequence). CDR3: CAWSADYEQYF. CDR3 bases read: TGTGCCTGGAGTGCAGACTACGAG.

Regarding this clone: The read ends 3 residues before the CDR3 terminus; that terminus is restored from the germline J gene. This chain joins TRBV7-3 and TRBJ2-3; TRBD1 aligns across 10 bases. This CDR3 spans 15 amino acids. Losses at the gene ends were 3 bases for V and 5 bases for J; bases not matched to a gene: 5. CDR1 is SGHTA, CDR2 FQGTGA, per germline. The CDR3 region is CASSFGTGAVDTQYF. Partial CDR3 DNA: TGTGCCAGCAGCTTCGGGACAGGGGCGGTAGATACG.

On this clone itself: The read stops 3 residues short of the end of the CDR3; the missing end is completed from the germline J gene. This chain uses TRBV30 with TRBJ1-5; 9 positions agree with TRBD1. The ends lost 2 bases at V and 2 bases at J; junction bases unmatched: 13. The germline CDR1 and CDR2 sequences are GTSNPN and SVGIG (reference sequence). The CDR3 covers 18 residues. The DNA read from the CDR3 is TGTGCCTGGAGTCACACGAGACCCCGGGACAGGGGCAATCAGCCC. It encodes CAWSHTRPRDRGNQP. The full-length CDR3 reads as CAWSHTRPRDRGNQPQHF.

As to this clone: Read coverage stops 3 residues before the CDR3 terminus; the germline J gene supplies the remainder. The chain couples TRBV20-1 to TRBJ2-7, with 11 bases lining up with TRBD2. This CDR3 comprises 13 residues. CDR1 is DFQATT, CDR2 SNEGSKA, per germline (reference sequence). The V and J ends lost 5 bases and 2 bases, in that order; junction bases with no gene match: 2. The CDR3 loop reads CSAVSGGAYEQYF. The covered CDR3 bases are TGCAGTGCTGTTAGCGGGGGGGCCTACGAG.

CDR3 loop: CASKRQGEQPQHF. The CDR3 bases that were read are TGTGCCAGTAAGAGGCAGGGAGAACAGCCC. The chain has TRBV19 and TRBJ1-5; D is possibly TRBD1 (5 bases). The read comes to an end 3 residues before the CDR3 does, leaving the germline J gene to fill in the end. This CDR3 has 13 amino acids. The germline V gene encodes CDR1 LNHDA and CDR2 SQIVND (reference sequence). Deletions cut 7 bases from V and 7 bases from J, with 14 bases between.

Concerning this clone: The read ends 3 residues shy of where the CDR3 ends; the end is completed using the germline J gene. The chain combines TRBV29-1 with TRBJ1-5; 10 positions agree with TRBD1. The CDR3 length is 14 residues. V lost 5 bases to trimming and J lost 2 bases; unmatched junction nucleotides: 3. The germline V gene has CDR1 SQVTM and CDR2 ANQGSEA. CDR3 DNA, as far as it was read: TGCAGCGTTTCGACAGGGGGCCGCAATCAGCCC. As protein: CSVSTGGRNQP. The CDR3 in full is CSVSTGGRNQPQHF. Full variable domain (missing parts from reference TRBV29-1 and TRBJ1-5): SAVISQKPSRDICQRGTSLTIQCQVDSQVTMMFWYRQQPGQSLTLIATANQGSEATYESGFVIDKFPISRPNLTFSTLTVSNMSPEDSSIYLCSVSTGGRNQPQHFGDGTRLSIL.

As regards this clone: With the read ending 3 residues before the CDR3 end, the germline J gene is used to fill in that end. The chain has TRBV11-3 and TRBJ2-7, with 12 bases lining up with TRBD2. This CDR3 spans 14 amino acids. CDR1 SGHNT and CDR2 YENEEA come from the germline V gene. V was pared by 4 bases and J by 5 bases, with 3 bases of the junction left unmatched. The CDR3 bases that were read are TGTGCCAGCAGCTGGGGACTAGCGGGTAACGAG. Translation: CASSWGLAGNE. The complete CDR3 sequence is CASSWGLAGNEQYF.

On this clone: The read is 3 residues too short to cover the CDR3 end, so that end is filled in from the germline J gene. The chain joins TRBV19 to TRBJ1-2, with 8 bases lining up with TRBD1. The CDR3 consists of 14 residues. J was trimmed by 2 bases and V by 8 bases; bases with no gene match: 7. Looked up from germline, CDR1 is LNHDA and CDR2 is SQIVND (reference sequence). This CDR3 is CASALRQGNYGYTF. The sequenced CDR3 bases are TGTGCCAGTGCCCTGCGACAGGGGAACTATGGC.

Comment on this clone: The read halts 3 residues ahead of the CDR3 end, with the missing end drawn from the germline J gene. The chain is built from TRBV18 and TRBJ1-2, with D maybe TRBD1 (6 bases). Germline V lookup: CDR1 KGHSH, CDR2 LQKENI. The CDR3 covers 15 residues. CDR3 DNA, as far as it was read: TGTGCCAGCTCACCTTCTACGGACAGCTCCTACGAC. This gives the protein CASSPSTDSSYD. The full CDR3 reads CASSPSTDSSYDYTF.

With respect to this clone: Read coverage stops 3 residues before the CDR3 terminus; the germline J gene supplies the remainder. The chain employs TRBV5-1 and TRBJ2-7, with 15 bases identical to TRBD2. V lost 3 bases to trimming and J lost 4 bases; unmatched junction nucleotides: 8. CDR1 is SGHRS, CDR2 YFSETQ, per germline. The CDR3 extends over 17 amino acids. CDR3: CASSSGLAGGVMYEQYF. CDR3 bases read: TGCGCCAGCAGCTCCGGACTAGCGGGAGGGGTTATGTACGAG.